This TCR beta chain was identified during a study of T cell repertoires in cytomegalovirus infection. This CDR3 has 16 residues. V was pared by 2 bases and J by 6 bases, with 19 bases between. CDR1 and CDR2 (germline): SEHNR, FQNEAQ (reference sequence). The sample holds one count of this clonotype. Each CDR3 protein gets one entry after TCRdb re-called the reads with MiXCR. This table has more than 400,000 distinct CDR3 sequences, about 30% appearing once. The sample taken for sequencing was PBMCs. This rearrangement joins TRBV7-9 to TRBJ1-1; D is possibly TRBD1 (6 bases). The clonotype originates from a human donor in good health (CMV status not recorded). Some clones in this sample may be carry-over from other donors' samples. The CDR3 protein is CASSLLRGAEVPEAFF. The CDR3 DNA reads as TGTGCCAGCAGCTTATTACGGGGGGCGGAAGTGCCTGAAGCTTTCTTT.